This T cell receptor beta chain was captured by sequencing in a study of a mutant IDH1 vaccine in newly diagnosed glioma. Study at large: Treated patients were about 60% male, roughly 38% female, mean age approximately 40 years.

The protocol was immunoSEQ multiplex PCR, while the TCRdb copy is restricted to in-frame clones and leaves out a portion. Here the sample spans approximately 60,000 clones, over 70% being singletons. Trimming shortened V by 7 bases and J by 0 bases, and 6 bases separated the two germline ends. Germline V gene lookup returns CDR1 MNHEY and CDR2 SVGAGI. The CDR3 totals 12 residues. The sample's time point: week 23, last vaccination. All doses held 300 ug of mutant IDH1 20-mer peptide, with topical imiquimod. In regard to this clone: Its antigen is not identified.

Source: PBMCs, taken from a glioma patient whose treatment included an IDH1 peptide vaccine. V is TRBV6-5 and J is TRBJ2-5; D unclear. The receptor was derived from a man in his forties or fifties with glioma. The CDR3 loop is CASTADQETQYF. CDR3 nucleotides: TGTGCCAGCACGGCAGACCAAGAGACCCAGTACTTC.